Presented here are 26 T cell receptor beta chains from one specimen sequenced in a study of blood T cell repertoires in COVID-19. Repertoires were generated with immunoSEQ multiplex PCR, while TCRdb's copy carries only in-frame clones and drops some. The sample consists of under 250,000 clones, roughly 89% of them appearing once. The sequenced sample was peripheral blood. These TCRs come from a man aged 60 to 69 who had recovered from COVID-19.

This clone turned up a few times. The genes are TRBV2 and TRBJ2-7, with TRBD2 as a possible D gene (5 bases). This CDR3 comprises 14 residues. The V end lost 4 bases, the J end lost 1 base, and 11 bases lay between the germline ends. Germline V lookup: CDR1 SNHLY, CDR2 FYNNEI. Here the CDR3 reads CASSGGQVSYEQYF. DNA for the CDR3: TGTGCCAGCAGTGGAGGGCAGGTATCCTACGAGCAGTACTTC.

This sequence joins TRBV2 and TRBJ1-2; unclear D gene. The ends were cut back, 10 bases at V and 4 bases at J, with 16 bases in the middle. Looked up from germline, CDR1 is SNHLY and CDR2 is FYNNEI. This CDR3 region has 13 residues. As DNA, the CDR3 is TGTGCCACCTGTCTTGGAGTGGGCTATGGCTACACCTTC. Its protein product is CATCLGVGYGYTF.

The chain uses TRBV6-1 and TRBJ1-2, with 7 bases matching TRBD1. J was trimmed by 1 base and V by 0 bases; bases with no gene match: 5. CDR3 length: 16 residues. Per the germline V gene, CDR1 is MNHNS and CDR2 is SASEGT. The CDR3 sequence is CASSEAVQGGNYGYTF. In nucleotides, the CDR3 is TGTGCCAGCAGTGAAGCGGTGCAGGGGGGTAACTATGGCTACACCTTC.

The chain carries TRBV7-3 and TRBJ1-1; D gene unclear. Germline V lookup: CDR1 SGHTA, CDR2 FQGTGA. There are 13 residues in the CDR3. Trimming took 4 bases from V and 5 from J, leaving 11 bases between them. The CDR3 coding sequence is TGTGCCAGCAGCTCCGAGACGAGGACTGAAGCTTTCTTT. This codes for CASSSETRTEAFF.

The CDR3 loop is CASRTQGDYGYTF. CDR3 sequence (DNA): TGTGCCAGCAGAACACAGGGGGACTATGGCTACACCTTC. V and J are TRBV6-5 and TRBJ1-2; TRBD1 matches 8 bases. CDR3 length: 13 amino acids. Germline CDR1 and CDR2: MNHEY and SVGAGI. Losses at the gene ends were 6 bases for V and 3 bases for J; bases not matched to a gene: 3.

This clone is a singleton in its sample. This chain joins TRBV5-1 and TRBJ2-4; tentatively, D is TRBD2 (5 bases). Trimming took 5 bases from V and 9 from J, leaving 18 bases between them. Per germline, CDR1 SGHRS and CDR2 YFSETQ. This CDR3 has 14 amino acids. The CDR3 sequence is CASSSSGNQVIQYF. In DNA, the CDR3 is TGCGCCAGCAGTTCGTCCGGGAACCAAGTCATTCAGTACTTC.

The chain joins TRBV11-1 to TRBJ2-1; no firm D call. Germline CDR1 reads SGHAT; CDR2 reads FQDESV (reference sequence). The CDR3 runs 16 residues. The germline V and J ends were trimmed by 4 bases and 3 bases, with 16 bases remaining between them. The DNA for the CDR3 is TGTGCCAGCAGCTCCAGGTTCACCAAGAACTACAATGAGCAGTTCTTC. This sequence encodes CASSSRFTKNYNEQFF. The full variable domain, rest sourced from reference TRBV11-1 and TRBJ2-1, is EAEVAQSPRYKITEKSQAVAFWCDPISGHATLYWYRQILGQGPELLVQFQDESVVDDSQLPKDRFSAERLKGVDSTLKIQPAELGDSAMYLCASSSRFTKNYNEQFFGPGTRLTVL.

A single count supports this clone. J is TRBJ1-4 and V is TRBV30; D is undetermined. With 4 bases removed from V and 6 bases from J, the gap between germline ends came to 12 bases. The CDR3 is 13 residues long. Germline CDR1 and CDR2: GTSNPN and SVGIG (reference sequence). In nucleotides, the CDR3 is TGTGCCTGGATGAAAAACCACTATGAAAAACTGTTTTTT. Translated: CAWMKNHYEKLFF. Complete variable domain (other parts from reference TRBV30 and TRBJ1-4): SQTIHQWPATLVQPVGSPLSLECTVEGTSNPNLYWYRQAAGRGLQLLFYSVGIGQISSEVPQNLSASRPQDRQFILSSKKLLLSDSGFYLCAWMKNHYEKLFFGSGTQLSVL.

This chain uses TRBV28 with TRBJ2-5; 8 bases are shared with TRBD1. There are 15 residues in the CDR3. Germline V gives CDR1 MDHEN, CDR2 SYDVKM. The V gene end was trimmed by 5 bases and the J gene end by 2 bases; junction bases not matched to a gene: 7. The CDR3, as DNA: TGTGCCAGCAGTGTTCAGGGGGCGGGGCAAGAGACCCAGTACTTC. Its protein product is CASSVQGAGQETQYF.

The V gene is TRBV19, the J gene TRBJ1-1; 7 bases agree with TRBD1. Per germline, CDR1 LNHDA and CDR2 SQIVND (reference sequence). This CDR3 contains 14 residues. V lost 7 bases and J lost 1; bases outside the gene matches: 6. CDR3 in DNA: TGTGCCAGTACCTCGACAGGGAGGAACACTGAAGCTTTCTTT. It codes for CASTSTGRNTEAFF.

V is TRBV2 and J is TRBJ2-3, with a tentative D call TRBD2 (6 bases). The germline V gene has CDR1 SNHLY and CDR2 FYNNEI. V was pared by 4 bases and J by 4 bases, with 15 bases between. The CDR3 spans 15 residues. The CDR3: CASSAWGGGADTQYF. Written as DNA, the CDR3 is TGTGCCAGCAGTGCATGGGGCGGAGGGGCAGATACGCAGTATTTT.

The genes are TRBV9 and TRBJ1-1; D perhaps matches TRBD1 (6 bases). The germline gives CDR1 SGDLS, CDR2 YYNGEE. The V end was cut by 2 bases, the J end by 6 bases, with 17 bases between. The CDR3 is 15 amino acids. CDR3 coding DNA: TGTGCCAGCAGCGTGGGGGCAGGAACCTCCGCTGAAGCTTTCTTT. Protein sequence: CASSVGAGTSAEAFF.

This CDR3 is CASSLVGGNQPQHF. CDR3 coding DNA: TGCGCCAGCAGCTTGGTAGGGGGCAATCAGCCCCAGCATTTT. V usage is TRBV5-1 and J usage is TRBJ1-5; D might be TRBD1 (5 bases). Trimming shortened V by 0 bases and J by 2 bases, and 6 bases separated the two germline ends. This CDR3 has 14 amino acids. Germline V gene data show CDR1 as SGHRS and CDR2 as YFSETQ.

The CDR3 DNA reads as TGTGCCAGCAGTTCGTTAAGCGCGCAGTTCTTC. Encoded protein: CASSSLSAQFF. This chain links TRBV12-3 or TRBV12-4 with TRBJ2-1; D unclear. Trimming pared 4 bases from V and 12 bases from J, leaving 10 bases between. This CDR3 has 11 amino acids.

V usage is TRBV19 and J usage is TRBJ1-5, with D unclear. There are 13 residues in the CDR3. V gave up 10 bases and J gave up 1 base, with 11 bases separating them. Germline V CDR1 and CDR2: LNHDA, SQIVND (reference sequence). The CDR3 is CATDRGSNQPQHF. The CDR3 bases are TGTGCCACCGATCGGGGAAGCAATCAGCCCCAGCATTTT. The full variable domain, with the rest looked up from reference TRBV19 and TRBJ1-5, is DGGITQSPKYLFRKEGQNVTLSCEQNLNHDAMYWYRQDPGQGLRLIYYSQIVNDFQKGDIAEGYSVSREKKESFPLTVTSAQKNPTAFYLCATDRGSNQPQHFGDGTRLSIL.

The chain combines TRBV4-1 with TRBJ2-1; 10 bases fit TRBD2. The CDR3 is made up of 18 amino acids. Unmatched junction bases numbered 15, after V lost 4 bases and J lost 6 bases. The germline CDR1 and CDR2 sequences are MGHRA and YSYEKL. CDR3 region: CASSPSGAAGGPRNEQFF. The CDR3 DNA is TGCGCCAGCAGCCCCTCCGGGGCAGCGGGAGGGCCTCGCAATGAGCAGTTCTTC.

The chain carries TRBV7-9 and TRBJ2-1; 8 bases map to TRBD1. CDR3 size: 14 residues. Germline lookup yields CDR1 SEHNR and CDR2 FQNEAQ (reference sequence). With V trimmed by 4 bases and J by 6 bases, 5 bases remained unmatched. The CDR3 spells CASSSTDRGNEQFF. The CDR3, as DNA: TGTGCCAGCAGCTCCACCGACAGGGGCAATGAGCAGTTCTTC.

V is TRBV5-1 and J is TRBJ2-5; D gene unclear. The germline CDR1 and CDR2 sequences are SGHRS and YFSETQ. Between the trimmed V and J ends, which lost 3 bases and 1 base, there was a span of 7 bases. The CDR3 covers 13 residues. CDR3 amino acids: CASSWAGQETQYF. The CDR3 coding sequence is TGCGCCAGCAGCTGGGCCGGCCAAGAGACCCAGTACTTC.

Worth noting for this clone: One end of the junction is discordant with germline, which a read error may explain. The chain links TRBV9 to TRBJ2-3; TRBD1 agrees at 12 bases. Looked up from germline, CDR1 is SGDLS and CDR2 is YYNGEE. The length of the CDR3 is 15 residues. CDR3 nucleotide sequence: TGTGCTAGCAGCGACCGGGACAGGGGGCGAGTGAAGCAGTATTTT. Translation gives CASSDRDRGRVKQYF.

This sequence joins TRBV28 and TRBJ1-3; no firm D call. CDR3 length equals 14 residues. Germline V gene sequence: CDR1 MDHEN, CDR2 SYDVKM. V dropped 2 bases and J dropped 0 bases, with 5 bases sitting between them. CDR3: CASSLGSSGNTIYF. CDR3 nucleotide sequence: TGTGCCAGCAGTTTAGGTAGCTCTGGAAACACCATATATTTT.

The chain employs TRBV5-1 and TRBJ1-2, with D maybe TRBD1 (5 bases). Germline V CDR1 and CDR2: SGHRS, YFSETQ. The CDR3 length is 14 residues. V gave up 6 bases and J gave up 2 bases, with 14 bases separating them. CDR3 sequence: CASTQTGENYGYTF. The CDR3 nucleotides read TGCGCCAGCACACAAACGGGGGAGAACTATGGCTACACCTTC.

This chain connects TRBV28 to TRBJ2-1, with 16 bases identical to TRBD2. The V gene end was trimmed by 5 bases and the J gene end by 7 bases; junction bases not matched to a gene: 5. This CDR3 comprises 16 residues. CDR1 MDHEN and CDR2 SYDVKM come from the germline V gene. CDR3 protein: CASSGGLAGGFNEQFF. CDR3 nucleotides: TGTGCCAGCAGTGGGGGACTAGCGGGAGGGTTTAATGAGCAGTTCTTC.

This chain links TRBV5-6 with TRBJ1-1; no reliable D call. This CDR3 comprises 13 residues. The germline gives CDR1 SGHDT, CDR2 YYEEEE. Between the trimmed V and J ends, which lost 5 bases and 0 bases, there was a span of 8 bases. The CDR3 coding sequence is TGTGCCAGCAGTTTACAGATGAACACTGAAGCTTTCTTT. Protein: CASSLQMNTEAFF.

This chain connects TRBV7-8 to TRBJ2-7; TRBD2 matches at 8 bases. V lost 5 bases, J lost 2 bases, and 11 bases stayed unmatched. The CDR3 contains 16 residues. Germline CDR1 reads SGHVS; CDR2 reads FQNEAQ. The CDR3 protein is CASSLPRGGRTYEQYF. CDR3 in DNA: TGTGCCAGCAGCCTACCTCGGGGGGGCAGGACCTACGAGCAGTACTTC. Based on the CDR3 plus reference TRBV7-8 and TRBJ2-7, the full variable domain is GAGVSQSPRYKVAKRGQDVALRCDPISGHVSLFWYQQALGQGPEFLTYFQNEAQLDKSGLPSDRFFAERPEGSVSTLKIQRTQQEDSAVYLCASSLPRGGRTYEQYFGPGTRLTVT.

The chain has TRBV11-1 and TRBJ2-1; TRBD2 matches at 9 bases. Germline-derived CDR1 and CDR2 are SGHAT and FQDESV (reference sequence). The CDR3 has 13 residues. Losses at the gene ends were 4 bases for V and 10 bases for J; bases not matched to a gene: 5. The DNA of the CDR3 is TGTGCCAGCAGCTCGGGACTAGCTGCCGAGCAGTTCTTC. Amino acids: CASSSGLAAEQFF.

The J gene is TRBJ1-2, the V gene TRBV19, with TRBD1 identical over 11 bases. This CDR3 spans 17 amino acids. In germline, CDR1 is LNHDA, CDR2 SQIVND (reference sequence). Trimming removed 6 bases from V and 8 bases from J; junction bases left unmatched: 17. The CDR3 here is CASSWTGGAEGRGGYTF. The CDR3 DNA reads as TGTGCCAGTAGCTGGACAGGGGGCGCCGAAGGGAGAGGGGGCTACACCTTC.